What follows is one T cell receptor beta chain and its context. The data are from a study of blood T cells in healthy people across ages. Per germline, CDR1 LGHNA and CDR2 YSLEER. V was shortened by 0 bases and J by 7 bases, with 25 bases between the two germline ends. This CDR3 contains 18 residues. A sample-barcoded 5' primer and a J-beta primer mix were used in a second PCR of roughly 7 to 12 cycles. Via MiXCR, TCRdb re-called the 5' RACE reads, giving one row per CDR3 protein. In the table there are over a million distinct CDR3 sequences, almost 60% of which are singletons. The chain recombines TRBV4-3 with TRBJ2-7; perhaps D is TRBD1 or TRBD2 (6 bases each). The TCR comes from a man between 18 and 35 years old in good health. The sample comprised blood. CDR3 nucleotide sequence: TGCGCCAGCAGCCAAGATCGGGGGCGGGGTTACTCCTACAATGAGCAGTACTTC. Protein sequence: CASSQDRGRGYSYNEQYF.